The clone carrying this T cell receptor (beta chain) occurred many times. Its antigen is undetermined. There are 14 residues in the CDR3. Deletions cut 5 bases from V and 2 bases from J, with 15 bases between. CDR1 is SQVTM, CDR2 ANQGSEA, per germline. This record belongs to a study of identical twins. TCRdb reprocessed the 5' RACE reads via MiXCR and lists one record per CDR3 protein. The sample holds 1.5 million to 2 million distinct CDR3 sequences, under 35% seen once. General study findings and limits: Insertion counts were lower in abundant cord blood beta clonotypes, a trend that memory repertoires did not show. Researchers caution that invariant MAIT and iNKT cells could partly confound zero-insertion analyses.

This TCR came from a newborn girl in good health. The chain uses TRBV29-1 and TRBJ2-5; no reliable D call. The sequenced material came from cord blood. CDR3 region: CSVPPEPAQETQYF. Here the CDR3 DNA reads TGCAGCGTTCCTCCAGAGCCAGCGCAAGAGACCCAGTACTTC.